The sample holds a few counts of the clone carrying this T cell receptor (beta chain). Its specificity is not known. This entry belongs to a study of blood T cells in healthy people across ages. Study-level results: The donors' CMV status was not determined, possibly confounding changes in expanded clonotypes.

This CDR3 is built from 13 residues. Trimming left V 3 bases short and J 11 bases short, with 11 bases between. From germline, CDR1 is MRHNA and CDR2 SNTAGT. Primers used in a second PCR of roughly 6 to 11 cycles were a sample-barcoded 5' primer and a J-beta primer mix. MiXCR was run by TCRdb on the 5' RACE reads, yielding one entry per CDR3 protein. Of fewer than 2 million distinct CDR3 sequences detected, about 39% appear once; the ten largest clones hold approximately 22%. What was sequenced was blood. This chain links TRBV6-4 with TRBJ1-6; D possibly corresponds to TRBD1 (6 bases). This sequence was found in a human donor in good health. The CDR3 sequence is CASSENGTPPLHF. CDR3 DNA: TGTGCCAGCAGTGAAAATGGGACACCACCCCTCCACTTT.